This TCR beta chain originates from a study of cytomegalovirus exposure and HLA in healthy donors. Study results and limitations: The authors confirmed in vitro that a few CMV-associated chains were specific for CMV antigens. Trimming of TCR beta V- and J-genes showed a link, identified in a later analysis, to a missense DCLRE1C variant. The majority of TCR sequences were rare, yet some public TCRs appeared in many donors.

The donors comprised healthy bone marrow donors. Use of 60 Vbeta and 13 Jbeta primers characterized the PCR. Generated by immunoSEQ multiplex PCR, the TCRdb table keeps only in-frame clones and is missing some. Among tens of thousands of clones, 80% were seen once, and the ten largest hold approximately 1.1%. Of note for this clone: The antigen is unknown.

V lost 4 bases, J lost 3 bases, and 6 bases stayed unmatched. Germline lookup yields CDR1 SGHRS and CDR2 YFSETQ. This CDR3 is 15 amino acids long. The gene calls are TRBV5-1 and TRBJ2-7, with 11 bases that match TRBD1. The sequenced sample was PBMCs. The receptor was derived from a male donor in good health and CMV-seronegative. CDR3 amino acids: CASSNPGQGGYEQYF. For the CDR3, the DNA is TGCGCCAGCAGCAACCCGGGACAGGGGGGCTACGAGCAGTACTTC.